These 29 T cell receptor beta chains were sequenced from one sample in a study of vaccination effects on CD4 cells after COVID-19. After expansion with viral peptide pools in the ViraFEST assay, antigen-specific CD4+ T cells were sequenced. Culturing for approximately 10 days preceded CD4+ T cell isolation. The infection with SARS-CoV-2 (confirmed by PCR) occurred in this person between March and December 2020. Participants were given two doses of BNT162b2 or mRNA-1273 vaccine. Their antigen targets remain unknown. Using immunoSEQ multiplex PCR, the repertoire was profiled, and TCRdb retains in-frame clones only, with some absent. In the table there are about 13,000 clones, approximately 70% of which are singletons. The starting material was CD4+ T cells from PBMCs cultured with HCoV-NL63 spike peptides, obtained after COVID-19 vaccination. The receptors were sampled from a human donor who had a prior SARS-CoV-2 infection.

The rearrangement uses TRBV25-1 and TRBJ2-5; 12 bases match TRBD2. V shed 3 bases, J shed 2 bases, and the junction held 4 bases outside the gene matches. This CDR3 region has 16 residues. Per the germline V gene, CDR1 is MGHDK and CDR2 is SYGVNS. CDR3 loop: CASSDPLAGGQETQYF. The CDR3 DNA is TGTGCCAGCAGTGATCCACTAGCGGGGGGACAAGAGACCCAGTACTTC.

CDR3 bases: TGTGCCAGCAGCTTTTTAAGGGGCGGCCACGAGCAGTACTTC. This codes for CASSFLRGGHEQYF. The J gene is TRBJ2-7, the V gene TRBV21-1; the table's D call of TRBD1 was not tested on the DNA. TRBV21-1 is recorded as a pseudogene. CDR3 length equals 14 residues.

The chain has TRBV30 and TRBJ2-7; 10 bases fit TRBD2. With V trimmed by 0 bases and J by 1 base, 6 bases remained unmatched. The CDR3 is made up of 16 amino acids. Germline V gene data show CDR1 as GTSNPN and CDR2 as SVGIG (reference sequence). This CDR3 reads CAWSVLAGVHSYEQYF. CDR3 DNA: TGTGCCTGGAGTGTTCTAGCGGGAGTCCATTCCTACGAGCAGTACTTC. The full variable domain, rest sourced from reference TRBV30 and TRBJ2-7, is SQTIHQWPATLVQPVGSPLSLECTVEGTSNPNLYWYRQAAGRGLQLLFYSVGIGQISSEVPQNLSASRPQDRQFILSSKKLLLSDSGFYLCAWSVLAGVHSYEQYFGPGTRLTVT.

The chain couples TRBV3-1 (or the pseudogene TRBV3-2) to TRBJ1-5; D gene unclear. CDR3 length equals 15 residues. The V and J ends lost 0 bases and 5 bases respectively, with 11 bases between them. From germline, CDR1 is LGHDT and CDR2 YNNKEL (reference sequence). The CDR3 loop is CASSQDGLGDQPQHF. Written as DNA, the CDR3 is TGTGCCAGCAGCCAAGACGGGTTGGGAGATCAGCCCCAGCATTTT.

This sequence joins TRBV5-1 and TRBJ2-2; the D gene is possibly TRBD1 (5 bases). The germline CDR1 and CDR2 sequences are SGHRS and YFSETQ. This CDR3 comprises 16 residues. V lost 4 bases to trimming and J lost 3 bases, with 16 bases between them. The chain's CDR3 is CASSKTDGGDTGELFF. The CDR3 bases are TGCGCCAGCAGCAAGACAGACGGTGGGGACACCGGGGAGCTGTTTTTT.

This chain uses TRBV5-1 with TRBJ2-5; perhaps TRBD2 as D (6 bases). There are 16 residues in the CDR3. Deletions cut 0 bases from V and 4 bases from J, with 16 bases between. CDR1 SGHRS and CDR2 YFSETQ come from the germline V gene. The CDR3 protein is CASSLGREGFGETQYF. CDR3 nucleotide sequence: TGCGCCAGCAGCTTGGGGAGGGAAGGCTTTGGAGAGACCCAGTACTTC.

This clone was detected only once. The chain combines TRBV19 with TRBJ2-3; a weak D match, TRBD2 (5 bases). Trimming took 3 bases from V and 2 from J, leaving 12 bases between them. The CDR3 runs to 15 residues. CDR1 is LNHDA, CDR2 SQIVND, per germline (reference sequence). The CDR3 sequence: CASSIRGSYTDTQYF. The CDR3 DNA reads TGTGCCAGTAGTATCCGCGGGTCCTACACAGATACGCAGTATTTT.

The chain joins TRBV5-5 to TRBJ2-5, with unresolved D. Trimming stripped 0 bases from V and 4 bases from J, with 13 bases between. Germline V gene lookup returns CDR1 SGHKS and CDR2 YYEKEE (reference sequence). The length of the CDR3 is 15 residues. The CDR3 coding sequence is TGTGCCAGCAGCTTGGCTGGGAAGTGGGGAGAGACCCAGTACTTC. This sequence encodes CASSLAGKWGETQYF.

The chain combines TRBV7-3 with TRBJ1-1, with 7 bases that match TRBD1. The V segment lost 0 bases and the J segment 3 bases; nucleotides outside the gene matches: 1. The length of the CDR3 is 14 residues. CDR1 and CDR2 (germline): SGHTA, FQGTGA. CDR3 protein: CASSLTGGDTEAFF. The CDR3 DNA sequence: TGTGCCAGCAGCTTAACAGGGGGCGACACTGAAGCTTTCTTT.

This clone was found once. The CDR3 sequence: CASSLASSGANVLTF. In DNA, the CDR3 is TGTGCCAGCAGCCTCGCAAGCTCTGGGGCCAACGTCCTGACTTTC. The chain employs TRBV9 and TRBJ2-6; D unclear. The V end was cut by 4 bases, the J end by 0 bases, with 8 bases between. The V gene's germline CDR1 is SGDLS and CDR2 YYNGEE. The CDR3 spans 15 residues.

Here the CDR3 reads CATSSAGEGTDTQYF. The DNA of the CDR3 is TGTGCCACCAGTTCGGCCGGCGAGGGTACAGATACGCAGTATTTT. The gene calls are TRBV24-1 and TRBJ2-3; D perhaps matches TRBD2 (5 bases). Germline V gives CDR1 KGHDR, CDR2 SFDVKD. This CDR3 has 15 amino acids. Trimming removed 6 bases from V and 3 bases from J, with 15 bases in between.

A single count supports this clone. The rearrangement links TRBV7-2 to TRBJ2-1; the D gene is possibly TRBD2 (5 bases). Germline CDR1 is SGHTA and CDR2 is FQGNSA. There are 15 residues in the CDR3. V lost 5 bases, J lost 2 bases, and 13 bases lay in between. This CDR3 is CASSLDYTTYNEQFF. CDR3 sequence (DNA): TGTGCCAGCAGCCTCGACTATACCACCTACAATGAGCAGTTCTTC.

The chain links TRBV6-6 to TRBJ1-2; D is unclear. Germline CDR1 MNHNY, CDR2 SVGAGI (reference sequence). The CDR3 length is 16 residues. Trimming shortened V by 2 bases and J by 7 bases, and 20 bases separated the two germline ends. The DNA of the CDR3 is TGTGCCAGCAGTTACCGCCGCCAGGTCCACACGGGTGGCTACACCTTC. Translation gives CASSYRRQVHTGGYTF.

This clone occurred once. This rearrangement joins TRBV7-9 to TRBJ1-1, with TRBD1 as a possible D gene (5 bases). There are 15 residues in the CDR3. The V gene's germline CDR1 is SEHNR and CDR2 FQNEAQ (reference sequence). V was shortened by 1 base and J by 4 bases, with 13 bases between the two germline ends. The CDR3 DNA follows: TGTGCCAGCAGCTTAGGGGACGGCTTTTCCACTGAAGCTTTCTTT. Translation: CASSLGDGFSTEAFF.

The J gene is TRBJ2-7, the V gene TRBV3-1 (or the pseudogene TRBV3-2), with TRBD1 identical over 8 bases. Germline V gives CDR1 LGHDT, CDR2 YNNKEL (reference sequence). The CDR3 runs to 13 residues. The trim removed 2 bases at V and 3 bases at J, leaving 0 bases unmatched. The CDR3 reads CASSQTGGYEQYF. The CDR3 bases are TGTGCCAGCAGCCAAACAGGGGGCTACGAGCAGTACTTC.

This clone occurred once. V usage is TRBV11-3 and J usage is TRBJ2-7; D is uncertain. This CDR3 spans 13 amino acids. CDR1 and CDR2 from the germline V gene are SGHNT and YENEEA. V was shortened by 0 bases and J by 7 bases, with 10 bases between the two germline ends. This CDR3 reads CASSLDPHGEQYF. Here the CDR3 DNA reads TGTGCCAGCAGCTTAGATCCACACGGGGAGCAGTACTTC.

The V gene is TRBV3-1 (or the pseudogene TRBV3-2), the J gene TRBJ1-2, with no clear D. There are 15 residues in the CDR3. V was shortened by 4 bases and J by 4 bases, with 16 bases between the two germline ends. CDR1 is LGHDT, CDR2 YNNKEL, per germline (reference sequence). The CDR3 DNA follows: TGTGCCAGCAGCCCAAACCTGGGGATCGGCTATGGCTACACCTTC. It codes for CASSPNLGIGYGYTF.

In this sample, this clone turned up once. The junction does not match germline at one end; this may be a read error. The CDR3 loop reads CASSLVYPGTSGSLPLVF. The CDR3 bases are TGTGCCAGCAGCTTAGTCTATCCCGGGACTAGCGGGAGTCTTCCACTGGTCTTC. The chain carries TRBV11-2 and TRBJ2-1; 14 bases are shared with TRBD2. This CDR3 has 18 amino acids. Per the germline V gene, CDR1 is SGHAT and CDR2 is FQNNGV. Using reference TRBV11-2 and TRBJ2-1 for the parts outside the CDR3, the full variable domain is EAGVAQSPRYKIIEKRQSVAFWCNPISGHATLYWYQQILGQGPKLLIQFQNNGVVDDSQLPKDRFSAERLKGVDSTLKIQPAKLEDSAVYLCASSLVYPGTSGSLPLVFGPGTRLTVL.

This chain connects TRBV7-2 to TRBJ2-7, with D perhaps matching TRBD1 or TRBD2 (7 bases each). V was clipped by 6 bases and J by 9 bases, with 21 bases between them. This CDR3 is 14 amino acids long. Germline V gene lookup returns CDR1 SGHTA and CDR2 FQGNSA. The CDR3 sequence is CASSPRGGTIVQYF. CDR3 DNA sequence: TGTGCCAGCAGTCCCAGGGGGGGGACTATCGTGCAGTACTTC. The whole variable domain, remainder taken from reference TRBV7-2 and TRBJ2-7, is GAGVSQSPSNKVTEKGKDVELRCDPISGHTALYWYRQSLGQGLEFLIYFQGNSAPDKSGLPSDRFSAERTGGSVSTLTIQRTQQEDSAVYLCASSPRGGTIVQYFGPGTRLTVT.

CDR3 bases: TGTGCCAGCAGCTTAGGGGGAGCGGGGGGCCCCGCCGATACGCAGTATTTT. This codes for CASSLGGAGGPADTQYF. The rearrangement joins TRBV5-4 to TRBJ2-3, with 9 bases matching TRBD2. J was trimmed by 6 bases and V by 2 bases; bases with no gene match: 13. Germline CDR1 reads SGHNT; CDR2 reads YYREEE (reference sequence). This CDR3 spans 17 amino acids.

CDR3 bases: TGCGCCAGCAGCCCACGGACAGGAGAGACCCAGTACTTC. This codes for CASSPRTGETQYF. This sequence joins TRBV5-1 and TRBJ2-5; 7 positions match TRBD1. The CDR3 length is 13 residues. Looked up from germline, CDR1 is SGHRS and CDR2 is YFSETQ. V lost 4 bases and J lost 4; bases outside the gene matches: 4.

This clone is deemed medium-sized. The chain uses TRBV11-2 and TRBJ2-2, with 8 bases that match TRBD2. V was pared by 1 base and J by 4 bases, with 8 bases of the junction left unmatched. Germline CDR1 reads SGHAT; CDR2 reads FQNNGV. The CDR3 consists of 17 residues. Written as DNA, the CDR3 is TGTGCCAGCAGCTTAGGCCTGGCTAGCGGGTTCACCGGGGAGCTGTTTTTT. Translation: CASSLGLASGFTGELFF.

This clone occurred once. One junction end does not reproduce the germline sequence, and a read error may be involved. The chain combines TRBV10-3 with TRBJ2-7; TRBD1 matches at 8 bases. The CDR3 is 14 residues long. Germline V lookup: CDR1 ENHRY, CDR2 SYGVKD. The CDR3 nucleotides read TGTGCCATCAGTGACCGGGACAGGAGCTACGGGCAGTACTTC. This codes for CAISDRDRSYGQYF.

The chain employs TRBV18 and TRBJ2-2, with 11 bases aligning to TRBD2. The V gene end was trimmed by 1 base and the J gene end by 2 bases; junction bases not matched to a gene: 6. Per the germline V gene, CDR1 is KGHSH and CDR2 is LQKENI. The length of the CDR3 is 18 residues. The DNA of the CDR3 is TGTGCCAGCTCACCACGTGTACTAGCGGGGGCTAACACCGGGGAGCTGTTTTTT. This translates into CASSPRVLAGANTGELFF.

The chain links TRBV7-9 to TRBJ2-2; D is unclear. The length of the CDR3 is 14 residues. The V gene's germline CDR1 is SEHNR and CDR2 FQNEAQ (reference sequence). V was cut by 1 base and J by 6 bases, with 9 bases left in between. CDR3 sequence (DNA): TGTGCCAGCAGCTTAGTCCAGGATCCCGGGGAGCTGTTTTTT. It encodes CASSLVQDPGELFF.

This clone was observed a handful of times. The chain employs TRBV2 and TRBJ2-2; D ambiguous. This CDR3 has 14 residues. Germline V gives CDR1 SNHLY, CDR2 FYNNEI. V was trimmed by 6 bases and J by 5 bases, leaving 13 bases between them. CDR3 DNA: TGTGCCAGCAGCCAAATAGGTGGGACCGGGGAGCTGTTTTTT. It specifies CASSQIGGTGELFF. Full variable domain (remainder filled in from reference TRBV2 and TRBJ2-2): EPEVTQTPSHQVTQMGQEVILRCVPISNHLYFYWYRQILGQKVEFLVSFYNNEISEKSEIFDDQFSVERPDGSNFTLKIRSTKLEDSAMYFCASSQIGGTGELFFGEGSRLTVL.

This rearrangement joins TRBV7-2 to TRBJ1-2; a possible D gene is TRBD1 (5 bases). The CDR3 covers 15 residues. Per the germline V gene, CDR1 is SGHTA and CDR2 is FQGNSA. V was cut by 1 base and J by 3 bases, with 12 bases left in between. In DNA form, the CDR3 reads TGTGCCAGCAGCTTAGGAGGAGGGGTCGACTATGGCTACACCTTC. Amino acid sequence: CASSLGGGVDYGYTF.

This chain connects TRBV19 to TRBJ1-5; D gene unclear. There are 13 residues in the CDR3. The germline V gene has CDR1 LNHDA and CDR2 SQIVND (reference sequence). V was pared by 6 bases and J by 2 bases, with 8 bases between. The CDR3 DNA reads as TGTGCCAGTAGAACACAGCGCAATCAGCCCCAGCATTTT. Encoded protein: CASRTQRNQPQHF.

The V and J genes are TRBV11-1 and TRBJ2-5; the match to TRBD1 covers 8 bases. The CDR3 covers 16 residues. Per germline, CDR1 SGHAT and CDR2 FQDESV (reference sequence). With V trimmed by 6 bases and J by 2 bases, 11 bases remained unmatched. CDR3 DNA sequence: TGTGCCAGCAGTTACCAATCCGGACAGGGTCAAGAGACCCAGTACTTC. Translating gives CASSYQSGQGQETQYF.